This entry lists 28 T cell receptor beta chains sequenced from one sample in a study of blood T cells in healthy people across ages. PCR was performed a second time for about 7 to 12 cycles using a sample-barcoded 5' primer and a J-beta primer mix. TCRdb analysed the 5' RACE reads with MiXCR anew, one entry per CDR3 protein. The profile shows 1.5 million to 2 million distinct CDR3 sequences, about 28% of them singletons. Sequences were obtained from blood. The source of these receptors is a woman aged 30 to 39 in good health.

Remarks on this clonotype: A much larger clone lies a single base off, so this may be a read error. The rearrangement links TRBV10-2 to TRBJ2-3; no reliable D call. The CDR3 contains 15 residues. V was trimmed by 0 bases and J by 1 base, leaving 8 bases between them. The germline gives CDR1 WSHSY, CDR2 SAAADI. The CDR3 DNA reads as TGCGCCAGCAGTGAGTCGCTGACTCGCACAGATACGCAGTATTTT. It specifies CASSESLTRTDTQYF.

This clonotype was seen many times. This chain connects TRBV28 to TRBJ2-7; D not resolved. CDR1 is MDHEN and CDR2 is SYDVKM in the germline V gene. V gave up 7 bases and J gave up 2 bases, with 12 bases separating them. CDR3 length: 13 amino acids. The CDR3 coding sequence is TGTGCCAGCAAACCGCCGGGTGCCTACGAGCAGTACTTC. It specifies CASKPPGAYEQYF.

This clonotype showed up just a few times. The rearrangement links TRBV5-1 to TRBJ2-7, with D perhaps given as TRBD1 or TRBD2 (5 bases each). Trimming pared 1 base from V and 3 bases from J, leaving 14 bases between. The CDR3 loop spans 15 amino acids. Germline V lookup: CDR1 SGHRS, CDR2 YFSETQ. The CDR3 region has the DNA TGCGCCAGCAGCTTGTACCAGGGAGCCAACTACGAGCAGTACTTC. It specifies CASSLYQGANYEQYF.

There are many counts of this clonotype. In DNA, the CDR3 is TGCAGTGCCCCCCTTCAATGGGGGTTAGCCAAAAACATTCAGTACTTC. It codes for CSAPLQWGLAKNIQYF. The chain carries TRBV20-1 and TRBJ2-4; D is possibly TRBD1 or TRBD2 (5 bases each). The germline gives CDR1 DFQATT, CDR2 SNEGSKA (reference sequence). CDR3 size: 16 residues. The ends were cut back, 6 bases at V and 0 bases at J, with 18 bases in the middle.

Ten or more counts support this clonotype. The V and J genes are TRBV9 and TRBJ2-7, with TRBD1 matching 7 bases. J was trimmed by 5 bases and V by 2 bases; bases with no gene match: 10. CDR1 and CDR2 (germline): SGDLS, YYNGEE. The CDR3 loop spans 15 amino acids. The CDR3 region has the DNA TGTGCCAGCAGCGTCTCAAAACAGGGGAGAGACGAGCAGTACTTC. Residues: CASSVSKQGRDEQYF.

A word on this clonotype: This may be a read error, as it is one base from a much larger clone. As DNA, the CDR3 is TGTGCCACCAGTGATCCAATAGCGGATAACTACAATGTGCAGTTCTTC. Protein: CATSDPIADNYNVQFF. The rearrangement joins TRBV24-1 to TRBJ2-1, with TRBD2 as a possible D gene (6 bases). The CDR3 contains 16 residues. Per the germline V gene, CDR1 is KGHDR and CDR2 is SFDVKD.

This clonotype has only a few counts. The V call is TRBV12-3 or TRBV12-4, the J call TRBJ2-3, with 10 nucleotides matching TRBD2. The CDR3 has 15 amino acids. V was clipped by 10 bases and J by 5 bases; unmatched bases: 12. CDR3 DNA: TGTGCCACCTCTCGTCCTAGCGGGGGAAAAGATACGCAGTATTTT. Encoded protein: CATSRPSGGKDTQYF.

This clonotype was counted a few times. This sequence joins TRBV3-1 and TRBJ2-1, with 11 bases matching TRBD2. V gave up 5 bases and J gave up 7 bases; unmatched junction bases: 7. Germline V gene sequence: CDR1 LGHDT, CDR2 YNNKEL (reference sequence). The CDR3 spans 15 residues. The CDR3 region is CASSDTSGGPNEQFF. The DNA for the CDR3 is TGTGCCAGCAGCGACACTAGCGGGGGCCCTAATGAGCAGTTCTTC.

The chain has TRBV3-1 and TRBJ2-1; D is possibly TRBD1 (6 bases). The germline gives CDR1 LGHDT, CDR2 YNNKEL (reference sequence). Trimming removed 1 base from V and 7 bases from J, with 14 bases in between. The CDR3 is 15 residues long. CDR3 protein: CASSQGVGARNEQFF. Written as DNA, the CDR3 is TGTGCCAGCAGCCAAGGGGTGGGGGCGCGGAATGAGCAGTTCTTC.

J is TRBJ2-2 and V is TRBV28; D unresolved. Trimming left V 5 bases short and J 6 bases short, with 7 bases between. The CDR3 extends over 12 amino acids. Germline V gives CDR1 MDHEN, CDR2 SYDVKM. The CDR3: CASSRHAGELFF. Here the CDR3 DNA reads TGTGCCAGCAGTCGGCACGCCGGGGAGCTGTTTTTT. The full variable domain, in which reference TRBV28 and TRBJ2-2 provide the parts outside the CDR3, is DVKVTQSSRYLVKRTGEKVFLECVQDMDHENMFWYRQDPGLGLRLIYFSYDVKMKEKGDIPEGYSVSREKKERFSLILESASTNQTSMYLCASSRHAGELFFGEGSRLTVL.

This clonotype has more than one count but fewer than ten. The V call is TRBV5-1, the J call TRBJ2-1, with a possible D match to TRBD2 (7 bases). CDR1 and CDR2 from the germline V gene are SGHRS and YFSETQ. The CDR3 is 16 residues long. Trimming shortened V by 0 bases and J by 6 bases, and 16 bases separated the two germline ends. The CDR3 spells CASSLVGGARGNEQFF. DNA for the CDR3: TGCGCCAGCAGCTTGGTAGGGGGGGCTCGGGGCAATGAGCAGTTCTTC. Supplemented by reference TRBV5-1 and TRBJ2-1, the full variable domain reads KAGVTQTPRYLIKTRGQQVTLSCSPISGHRSVSWYQQTPGQGLQFLFEYFSETQRNKGNFPGRFSGRQFSNSRSEMNVSTLELGDSALYLCASSLVGGARGNEQFFGPGTRLTVL.

The sample holds many counts of this clonotype. The V gene is TRBV7-3, the J gene TRBJ2-7, with TRBD1 identical over 8 bases. Germline CDR1 and CDR2: SGHTA and FQGTGA. The CDR3 has 13 amino acids. V lost 3 bases, J lost 7 bases, and 5 bases stayed unmatched. This CDR3 is CASSLDRAREQYF. CDR3 bases: TGTGCCAGCAGCTTGGACAGGGCGCGGGAGCAGTACTTC. Variable domain in full (rest from reference TRBV7-3 and TRBJ2-7): GAGVSQTPSNKVTEKGKYVELRCDPISGHTALYWYRQSLGQGPEFLIYFQGTGAADDSGLPNDRFFAVRPEGSVSTLKIQRTERGDSAVYLCASSLDRAREQYFGPGTRLTVT.

The rearrangement uses TRBV3-1 and TRBJ2-6, with 9 nucleotides matching TRBD1. The ends lost 6 bases at V and 0 bases at J; junction bases unmatched: 15. This CDR3 spans 20 amino acids. Germline loops: CDR1 LGHDT, CDR2 YNNKEL (reference sequence). CDR3 nucleotides: TGTGCCAGCAGTTCACTCCGGGACAGGGCGGCGTACTCTGGGGCCAACGTCCTGACTTTC. Protein product: CASSSLRDRAAYSGANVLTF.

V and J are TRBV4-2 and TRBJ2-1, with 8 bases aligning to TRBD2. Germline V gene data show CDR1 as LGHNA and CDR2 as YNFKEQ. CDR3 length: 16 residues. The V gene end was trimmed by 0 bases and the J gene end by 8 bases; junction bases not matched to a gene: 9. This CDR3 is CASSQDSGGVVDEQFF. As DNA, the CDR3 is TGTGCCAGCAGCCAAGATTCCGGGGGGGTTGTGGATGAGCAGTTCTTC.

This clonotype showed up just a few times. The J gene is TRBJ1-2, the V gene TRBV28; D ambiguous. The CDR3 loop spans 16 amino acids. CDR1 is MDHEN, CDR2 SYDVKM, per germline. The germline V and J ends were trimmed by 5 bases and 4 bases, with 20 bases remaining between them. As DNA, the CDR3 is TGTGCCAGCAGTCCCCCCGTAGGCAGGAAGCCCTATGGCTACACCTTC. It is translated as CASSPPVGRKPYGYTF.

The genes are TRBV6-6 and TRBJ2-7, with D perhaps matching TRBD1 (5 bases). Germline CDR1 is MNHNY and CDR2 is SVGAGI (reference sequence). This CDR3 spans 15 amino acids. V gave up 0 bases and J gave up 5 bases, with 14 bases separating them. The CDR3 DNA follows: TGTGCCAGCAGTTACTCGAAGCAGGGTTCCCACGAGCAGTACTTC. It yields the protein CASSYSKQGSHEQYF.

The chain employs TRBV15 and TRBJ2-5, with D possibly called TRBD1 or TRBD2 (6 bases each). Looked up from germline, CDR1 is LNHNV and CDR2 is YYDKDF (reference sequence). This CDR3 has 15 amino acids. V lost 8 bases and J lost 11, with 27 bases in between. The CDR3 nucleotides are TGTGCCACCTCGGGGGACGTGGGGGGCTACAATGAGCAGTACTTC. Residues: CATSGDVGGYNEQYF. Combining the CDR3 with reference TRBV15 and TRBJ2-5 gives the whole variable domain DAMVIQNPRYQVTQFGKPVTLSCSQTLNHNVMYWYQQKSSQAPKLLFHYYDKDFNNEADTPDNFQSRRPNTSFCFLDIRSPGLGDTAMYLCATSGDVGGYNEQYFGPGTRLLVL.

This clonotype has just a few counts. The chain employs TRBV18 and TRBJ1-2; no firm D call. Per the germline V gene, CDR1 is KGHSH and CDR2 is LQKENI. The CDR3 sequence is 13 residues long. The ends were cut back, 3 bases at V and 8 bases at J, with 13 bases in the middle. The CDR3 DNA reads TGTGCCAGCTCACCCGTAGCAGGACGGGGCTACACCTTC. Translation: CASSPVAGRGYTF.

This clonotype was picked up a small number of times. This chain connects TRBV30 to TRBJ2-7, with D perhaps matching TRBD1 (5 bases). The CDR3 extends over 13 amino acids. V was trimmed by 0 bases and J by 2 bases, leaving 8 bases between them. Germline V lookup: CDR1 GTSNPN, CDR2 SVGIG (reference sequence). CDR3 nucleotides: TGTGCCTGGAGTGTGGCAGGGCCCTACGAGCAGTACTTC. Protein sequence: CAWSVAGPYEQYF.

This clonotype was seen a few times. V and J are TRBV6-1 and TRBJ1-2; unclear D gene. The CDR3 length is 13 residues. V lost 2 bases and J lost 8, with 12 bases in between. Germline CDR1 is MNHNS and CDR2 is SASEGT. DNA of the CDR3: TGTGCCAGCAGTGAACAACAGTTCGGGGGCTACACCTTC. This encodes CASSEQQFGGYTF.

The chain joins TRBV27 to TRBJ1-5; D possibly corresponds to TRBD1 (5 bases). CDR1 is MNHEY and CDR2 is SMNVEV in the germline V gene (reference sequence). CDR3 length equals 17 residues. The V gene lost 5 bases and the J gene lost 1 base, with 18 bases spanning the gap. CDR3: CASSSRNGAVSNQPQHF. Written as DNA, the CDR3 is TGTGCCAGCAGTAGCCGAAATGGGGCGGTCAGCAATCAGCCCCAGCATTTT.

The chain recombines TRBV27 with TRBJ1-6; 7 bases are a match to TRBD1. Trimming removed 4 bases from V and 4 bases from J; junction bases left unmatched: 10. Germline V gene sequence: CDR1 MNHEY, CDR2 SMNVEV (reference sequence). The CDR3 has 17 amino acids. The CDR3 loop reads CASSYFRGQPYNSPLHF. CDR3 nucleotides: TGTGCCAGCAGTTACTTTCGGGGACAGCCATATAATTCACCCCTCCACTTT.

This clonotype has ten or more counts. This rearrangement joins TRBV5-1 to TRBJ2-3; D possibly corresponds to TRBD2 (5 bases). CDR1 and CDR2 from the germline V gene are SGHRS and YFSETQ. V lost 7 bases and J lost 2, with 17 bases in between. CDR3 length equals 15 residues. This CDR3 is CASRQRPSLTDTQYF. The CDR3 DNA sequence: TGCGCCAGCCGGCAGCGGCCCAGCCTCACAGATACGCAGTATTTT.

This clonotype was observed at least ten times. V usage is TRBV5-1 and J usage is TRBJ2-3, with TRBD2 as a possible D gene (6 bases). Trimming pared 1 base from V and 0 bases from J, leaving 12 bases between. The CDR3 has 16 residues. Germline values: CDR1 SGHRS, CDR2 YFSETQ. The CDR3 loop reads CASSLSSGSSTDTQYF. As DNA, the CDR3 is TGCGCCAGCAGCTTGAGTAGCGGCAGTAGCACAGATACGCAGTATTTT. Filled out from reference TRBV5-1 and TRBJ2-3, the complete variable domain reads KAGVTQTPRYLIKTRGQQVTLSCSPISGHRSVSWYQQTPGQGLQFLFEYFSETQRNKGNFPGRFSGRQFSNSRSEMNVSTLELGDSALYLCASSLSSGSSTDTQYFGPGTRLTVL.

J is TRBJ2-5 and V is TRBV6-5; the match to TRBD2 covers 7 bases. V was clipped by 2 bases and J by 11 bases; unmatched bases: 8. This CDR3 comprises 13 residues. Germline CDR1 MNHEY, CDR2 SVGAGI. The CDR3 DNA sequence: TGTGCCAGCAGTTACGGGGGGATGCGGGAGCAGTACTTC. This translates into CASSYGGMREQYF.

This clonotype was seen only a few times. The V call is TRBV15, the J call TRBJ1-5; D gene uncertain. Germline V gene lookup returns CDR1 LNHNV and CDR2 YYDKDF (reference sequence). This CDR3 spans 15 amino acids. V lost 0 bases, J lost 1 base, and 7 bases lay in between. The CDR3 sequence: CATSRDGNSNQPQHF. The CDR3 DNA sequence: TGTGCCACCAGCAGAGATGGGAACAGCAATCAGCCCCAGCATTTT.

This clonotype occurred a few times. At one boundary the junction diverges from the germline segment, which might be a read error. V gene TRBV28 combines with J gene TRBJ2-7, with D hard to call. Germline lookup yields CDR1 MDHEN and CDR2 SYDVKM. CDR3 length equals 15 residues. The CDR3 here is CARTPPSGPSYEQYF. For the CDR3, the DNA is TGTGCCCGCACCCCACCGTCTGGGCCCTCCTATGAGCAGTACTTC. Full variable domain (outside the CDR3, taken from reference TRBV28 and TRBJ2-7): DVKVTQSSRYLVKRTGEKVFLECVQDMDHENMFWYRQDPGLGLRLIYFSYDVKMKEKGDIPEGYSVSREKKERFSLILESASTNQTSMYLCARTPPSGPSYEQYFGPGTRLTVT.

The CDR3 reads CASSSISAGVSEQFF. CDR3 DNA sequence: TGTGCCAGCAGCTCCATATCAGCGGGGGTTAGCGAGCAGTTCTTC. The chain joins TRBV7-2 to TRBJ2-1; 8 bases are shared with TRBD2. Losses at the gene ends were 4 bases for V and 10 bases for J; bases not matched to a gene: 12. The CDR3 spans 15 residues. Germline CDR1 reads SGHTA; CDR2 reads FQGNSA.